A selection of T cell receptor beta chains follows, all from one sample in a study of blood T cell repertoires in COVID-19. The protocol was immunoSEQ multiplex PCR, while the TCRdb copy is restricted to in-frame clones and leaves out a portion. Of over 200,000 clones listed, about 90% are singletons. Sequences were obtained from PBMCs or T cells enriched from blood (not recorded which). The receptor source for this set is a man in his thirties or forties who had recovered from COVID-19. Both conserved end residues are part of each CDR3. The D gene is left open where the match is weak. The size of a clone is reported for some rows only, either as once, few or many, or as a class for expanded clones.

clone size | D gene | J gene | CDR3 length | V gene | CDR3 DNA | CDR3 protein
NA | TRBD2 | TRBJ2-7 | 14 | TRBV14 | TGTGCCAGCAGCCCGCTAGCGGGGGGGCAGGAGCAGTACTTC | CASSPLAGGQEQYF
NA | TRBD2 | TRBJ2-3 | 15 | TRBV3-1/TRBV3-2 | TGTGCCAGCAGCCCCACTAGCGGGGCCTTCGATACGCAGTATTTT | CASSPTSGAFDTQYF
few | NA | TRBJ1-2 | 15 | TRBV4-2 | TGTGCCAGCAGCCAAGACGATCTAAATAACTATGGCTACACCTTC | CASSQDDLNNYGYTF
NA | TRBD1 | TRBJ2-1 | 17 | TRBV29-1 | TGCAGCGTTGAAGAGTCGGGACAGCCCTGGGGTTACAATGAGCAGTTCTTC | CSVEESGQPWGYNEQFF
few | NA | TRBJ2-1 | 16 | TRBV7-9 | TGTGCCAGCAGCCTTCTGGCGGCGAGCTCCTACAATGAGCAGTTCTTC | CASSLLAASSYNEQFF
NA | TRBD1 | TRBJ2-2 | 19 | TRBV24-1 | TGTGCCACCAGTGATAGTCGCCTGGGCGGGACAGGGGGCACCGGGGAGCTGTTTTTT | CATSDSRLGGTGGTGELFF
NA | TRBD2 | TRBJ2-1 | 15 | TRBV7-9 | TGTGCCAGCAGCAACATTAGCGGGGGAAGGATGGAGCAGTTCTTC | CASSNISGGRMEQFF
NA | NA | TRBJ2-7 | 16 | TRBV12-1 | TGTGCCAGCAGCCCGCTGGGACTTAAAGTCCCAGACGAGCAGTACTTC | CASSPLGLKVPDEQYF
NA | TRBD1 | TRBJ2-7 | 16 | TRBV15 | TGTGCCACCAGCAGAGATCCCGGGACAGGTATCCACGAGCAGTACTTC | CATSRDPGTGIHEQYF
NA | TRBD2 | TRBJ2-1 | 19 | TRBV3-1/TRBV3-2 | TGTGCCAGCAGCCAAGATTTTTTAGCGGGAGGGCCTAGGGCCAATGAGCAGTTCTTC | CASSQDFLAGGPRANEQFF
NA | NA | TRBJ2-1 | 15 | TRBV19 | TGTGCCAGTAGTAGATCGGGAGACGCCTACAATGAGCAGTTCTTC | CASSRSGDAYNEQFF
NA | TRBD1 | TRBJ2-7 | 15 | TRBV5-1 | TGCGCCAGCAGCGCTAGGACAGGGAGTAACTACGAGCAGTACTTC | CASSARTGSNYEQYF
NA | NA | TRBJ2-3 | 15 | TRBV4-3 | TGCGCCAGCAGCCAGAAAGGTGGGGGAGGAGATACGCAGTATTTT | CASSQKGGGGDTQYF
NA | TRBD1 | TRBJ1-5 | 15 | TRBV19 | TGTGCCAGTAGTCAAGACAGGGGTAGCAATCAGCCCCAGCATTTT | CASSQDRGSNQPQHF
NA | NA | TRBJ1-6 | 14 | TRBV10-1 | TGCGCCAGCAGTGAGTGGAGGAGGGGTTCACCCCTCCACTTT | CASSEWRRGSPLHF
few | NA | TRBJ2-2 | 14 | TRBV7-2 | TGTGCCAGCAGGCGGGTCAGATCGGGCGGGGAGCTGTTTTTT | CASRRVRSGGELFF
NA | TRBD1 | TRBJ1-1 | 15 | TRBV28 | TGTGCCAGCGTGCGCGGGACAGGGATGAACACTGAAGCTTTCTTT | CASVRGTGMNTEAFF
few | NA | TRBJ1-3 | 13 | TRBV25-1 | TGTGCCAGCAGTGCAGAACATGGAAACACCATATATTTT | CASSAEHGNTIYF
NA | NA | TRBJ2-1 | 15 | TRBV6-5 | TGTGCCAGCAGTTCAGACAGGCAATCCTACAATGAGCAGTTCTTC | CASSSDRQSYNEQFF
NA | NA | TRBJ2-1 | 15 | TRBV14 | TGTGCCAGCAGCCAAGATTTAGCGAGTCACAATGAGCAGTTCTTC | CASSQDLASHNEQFF
NA | NA | TRBJ1-4 | 12 | TRBV5-4 | TGTGCCAGCAGCTTGGGGGGCAAAAAACTGTTTTTT | CASSLGGKKLFF
NA | TRBD1 | TRBJ1-1 | 14 | TRBV19 | TGTGCCAGTAGTAGTAGACCGGGACAGGGTGAAGCTTTCTTT | CASSSRPGQGEAFF
NA | TRBD2 | TRBJ2-3 | 15 | TRBV30 | TGTGCCTGGTCAGCGGGGGGGAGGGCCGCAGATACGCAGTATTTT | CAWSAGGRAADTQYF
once | NA | TRBJ2-3 | 15 | TRBV5-6 | TGTGCCAGCAGCTTGGGGGCCAGCCTTAGAGATACGCAGTATTTT | CASSLGASLRDTQYF
few | TRBD1 | TRBJ1-1 | 16 | TRBV7-9 | TGTGCCAGCAGCTTGGGGGACAGGGGGCCAAGCACTGAAGCTTTCTTT | CASSLGDRGPSTEAFF
NA | TRBD1 | TRBJ1-5 | 21 | TRBV28 | TGTGCCAGCAGTTCATACCCAATACGCGAACCGGGGACAGGGGTTAATCAGCCCCAGCATTTT | CASSSYPIREPGTGVNQPQHF
NA | TRBD1 | TRBJ1-5 | 16 | TRBV30 | TGTGCCTGGTCCCCATTGTCAGGGGGCTTTAGTCAGCCCCAGCATTTT | CAWSPLSGGFSQPQHF
NA | NA | TRBJ1-4 | 19 | TRBV6-2/TRBV6-3 | TGTGCCAGCAGTTACGATTTTGGAGGGAAACCAACAACTAATGAAAAACTGTTTTTT | CASSYDFGGKPTTNEKLFF
NA | NA | TRBJ1-1 | 13 | TRBV4-1 | TGCGCCAGCAGCTTTCAGGGGCAGACTGAAGCTTTCTTT | CASSFQGQTEAFF
NA | TRBD2 | TRBJ2-7 | 15 | TRBV3-1/TRBV3-2 | TGTGCCAGCAGCTGGGGACTAGCGGAGTCCTACGAGCAGTACTTC | CASSWGLAESYEQYF
NA | TRBD2 | TRBJ2-3 | 15 | TRBV3-1/TRBV3-2 | TGTGCCAGCAGGCCTAGCGGGAGGAGGGCAGATACGCAGTATTTT | CASRPSGRRADTQYF
once | NA | TRBJ1-1 | 15 | TRBV5-1 | TGCGCCAGCAGCTTGTCGTCCGTCGTCTCCACTGAAGCTTTCTTT | CASSLSSVVSTEAFF
medium-sized | NA | TRBJ1-2 | 14 | TRBV6-1 | TGTGCCAGCAGTGAGCGGGGCACGGGCTATGGCTACACCTTC | CASSERGTGYGYTF
NA | NA | TRBJ2-3 | 16 | TRBV15 | TGTGCCACCAGCAGTTTGGGGGCGGGGGGCACAGATACGCAGTATTTT | CATSSLGAGGTDTQYF
NA | NA | TRBJ1-2 | 14 | TRBV28 | TGTGCCAGCAGTTTCTGGGGGCGCGACTATGGCTACACCTTC | CASSFWGRDYGYTF
NA | TRBD2 | TRBJ2-3 | 19 | TRBV9 | TGTGCCAGCAGCCACAGGACTAGCGGGTCCAACCCCCTCACAGATACGCAGTATTTT | CASSHRTSGSNPLTDTQYF
few | TRBD1 | TRBJ1-2 | 13 | TRBV12-3/TRBV12-4 | TGTGCCAGCAGCCTAGGACAGGGGACGGGCTACACCTTC | CASSLGQGTGYTF
NA | NA | TRBJ2-1 | 13 | TRBV4-1 | TGCGCCAGCAGCCAAGGGGAGCTCTATGAGCAGTTCTTC | CASSQGELYEQFF
NA | TRBD1 | TRBJ1-1 | 14 | TRBV13 | TGTGCCAGCAGCAGAAAGGGGGGGACAGGGAAAGCTTTCTTT | CASSRKGGTGKAFF
NA | TRBD1 | TRBJ1-6 | 17 | TRBV7-2 | TGTGCCAGCAGCTTAGATAATCCGGCGACAGGGAATTCACCCCTCCACTTT | CASSLDNPATGNSPLHF
NA | TRBD2 | TRBJ2-1 | 13 | TRBV10-3 | TGTGCCATCACCGGCGGGGGATTGGGGGAGCAGTTCTTC | CAITGGGLGEQFF
NA | TRBD1 | TRBJ2-3 | 18 | TRBV7-2 | TGTGCCAGCAAGCGGGACAGGGGGACCTCCGCTAGCACAGATACGCAGTATTTT | CASKRDRGTSASTDTQYF
NA | NA | TRBJ1-4 | 14 | TRBV11-2 | TGTGCCAGCAGCTTAGCCGCAGGGGACGAAAAACTGTTTTTT | CASSLAAGDEKLFF
NA | TRBD1 | TRBJ1-5 | 14 | TRBV6-5 | TGTGCCAGCAGGGTGACAGGGGGCAATCAGCCCCAGCATTTT | CASRVTGGNQPQHF
NA | TRBD1 | TRBJ2-3 | 16 | TRBV18 | TGTGCCAGCTCACCGGGGACAGGGGGCCTCACAGATACGCAGTATTTT | CASSPGTGGLTDTQYF
NA | TRBD1 | TRBJ2-7 | 19 | TRBV28 | TGTGCCAGCAGTTTCCCAACTTCGGGACAGGGGGCCCAGGTCTACGAGCAGTACTTC | CASSFPTSGQGAQVYEQYF